What follows are 15 T cell receptor beta chains derived from one specimen sequenced in a study of blood T cells in healthy people across ages. The authors ran a second PCR of about 6 to 11 cycles using a sample-barcoded 5' primer and a J-beta primer mix. Using its own MiXCR run on the 5' RACE reads, TCRdb lists one record per CDR3 protein. The sample lists around 1,500,000 distinct CDR3 sequences; approximately 38% were seen once. The sequencing sample was made of blood. The receptor source for this set is a woman between 18 and 29 years old in good health.

This clonotype was seen just once. The chain uses TRBV13 and TRBJ1-2; D is ambiguous. Germline CDR1 is PRHDT and CDR2 is FYEKMQ (reference sequence). Deletions cut 3 bases from V and 8 bases from J, with 16 bases between. This CDR3 spans 14 amino acids. DNA of the CDR3: TGTGCCAGCAGCTTTTCACCGGGATTGGGCGGCTACACCTTC. It is translated as CASSFSPGLGGYTF.

V usage is TRBV5-1 and J usage is TRBJ2-2; D is undetermined. The germline gives CDR1 SGHRS, CDR2 YFSETQ. CDR3 size: 14 residues. Between the trimmed V and J ends, which lost 0 bases and 3 bases, there was a span of 6 bases. CDR3 sequence: CASSLGQYTGELFF. The CDR3 bases are TGCGCCAGCAGCTTGGGCCAATACACCGGGGAGCTGTTTTTT.

The genes are TRBV20-1 and TRBJ2-5, with 8 bases fitting TRBD2. Germline CDR1 is DFQATT and CDR2 is SNEGSKA (reference sequence). Losses at the gene ends were 1 base for V and 11 bases for J; bases not matched to a gene: 15. The CDR3 extends over 15 amino acids. The CDR3 protein is CSARVRTSWDNEQYF. The CDR3 nucleotides read TGCAGTGCTAGAGTTCGGACTAGCTGGGACAATGAGCAGTACTTC.

With respect to this clonotype: One end of the junction varies from germline; a read error may be responsible. The chain links TRBV20-1 to TRBJ2-5, with TRBD2 matching over 9 bases. CDR1 DFQATT and CDR2 SNEGSKA come from the germline V gene (reference sequence). The CDR3 is 15 residues long. In nucleotides, the CDR3 is TGCGGTGCTCGACAGTACCGACTAGCGGAAGAGACCCAGTACTTC. Its translation is CGARQYRLAEETQYF.

This clonotype turned up a few times. The J gene is TRBJ2-7, the V gene TRBV7-3, with D unclear. The CDR3 covers 13 residues. CDR1 is SGHTA, CDR2 FQGTGA, per germline. The ends were cut back, 5 bases at V and 6 bases at J, with 14 bases in the middle. Here the CDR3 reads CASSPEPGSEQYF. The DNA of the CDR3 is TGTGCCAGCAGCCCAGAGCCAGGTTCCGAGCAGTACTTC.

This clonotype was seen only a few times. The rearrangement uses TRBV4-2 and TRBJ1-4; 10 bases agree with TRBD1. The CDR3 length is 15 residues. CDR1 is LGHNA, CDR2 YNFKEQ, per germline. V shed 4 bases, J shed 8 bases, and the junction held 7 bases outside the gene matches. This CDR3 is CASSPPDRGSEKLFF. The CDR3 coding sequence is TGTGCCAGCAGCCCGCCGGACAGGGGGAGCGAAAAACTGTTTTTT.

This clonotype occurred a few times. The V gene is TRBV12-3 or TRBV12-4, the J gene TRBJ2-7, with D possibly TRBD1 on 6 matching bases. The V end lost 1 base, the J end lost 6 bases, and 10 bases lay between the germline ends. The CDR3 contains 13 residues. CDR3 in DNA: TGTGCCAGCAGTTTAGTGGGGGCTAGCGAGCAGTACTTC. Protein product: CASSLVGASEQYF.

In DNA, the CDR3 is TGTGCCAGCAGTTACGTGAGGGACCCCAATCAGCCCCAGCATTTT. Translated: CASSYVRDPNQPQHF. This rearrangement joins TRBV6-6 to TRBJ1-5; D possibly corresponds to TRBD1 (5 bases). CDR1 and CDR2 (germline): MNHNY, SVGAGI (reference sequence). The CDR3 covers 15 residues. Deletions cut 2 bases from V and 3 bases from J, with 11 bases between.

In its sample, this clonotype was seen a few times. The chain couples TRBV20-1 to TRBJ2-5, with 8 bases lining up with TRBD1. The CDR3 runs 15 residues. The V segment lost 3 bases and the J segment 4 bases; nucleotides outside the gene matches: 10. The germline CDR1 and CDR2 sequences are DFQATT and SNEGSKA (reference sequence). CDR3 loop: CSARWPGGSGETQYF. For the CDR3, the DNA is TGCAGTGCTAGGTGGCCAGGGGGCTCGGGAGAGACCCAGTACTTC.

This clonotype was counted at least ten times. This chain connects TRBV9 to TRBJ2-7; maybe TRBD1 (6 bases). Germline CDR1 reads SGDLS; CDR2 reads YYNGEE. V lost 0 bases and J 3 bases, leaving 10 bases between the germline ends. This CDR3 is 14 amino acids long. The CDR3 DNA reads TGTGCCAGCAGCGTAGATGCAGGGGACTACGAGCAGTACTTC. Protein sequence: CASSVDAGDYEQYF.

The rearrangement joins TRBV2 to TRBJ1-1; D unresolved. The CDR3 is 15 amino acids. Germline lookup yields CDR1 SNHLY and CDR2 FYNNEI. Trimming took 2 bases from V and 0 from J, leaving 10 bases between them. The CDR3, as DNA: TGTGCCAGCAGTGAACAAGGACCGCTGAACACTGAAGCTTTCTTT. This translates into CASSEQGPLNTEAFF.

A few counts support this clonotype. The rearrangement uses TRBV27 and TRBJ2-1; D unresolved. This CDR3 contains 11 residues. CDR1 and CDR2 (germline): MNHEY, SMNVEV (reference sequence). Trimming pared 8 bases from V and 6 bases from J, leaving 8 bases between. Written as DNA, the CDR3 is TGTGCCAGCGGCTCGTTCAATGAGCAGTTCTTC. Protein sequence: CASGSFNEQFF.

With respect to this clonotype: A junction boundary mismatches the germline segment, possibly from a read error. This chain joins TRBV2 and TRBJ1-2, with D unclear. Per germline, CDR1 SNHLY and CDR2 FYNNEI. The length of the CDR3 is 14 residues. As DNA, the CDR3 is TGTACCAGCAGTGGAGTGGTAATCTTCTATGGCTACACCTTC. Translated: CTSSGVVIFYGYTF.

Points on this clonotype: This may be a read error, as it is one base from a much larger clone. This chain uses TRBV5-1 with TRBJ2-7, with D maybe TRBD2 (6 bases). CDR3 length equals 14 residues. Deletions cut 1 base from V and 7 bases from J, with 15 bases between. The germline CDR1 and CDR2 sequences are SGHRS and YFSETQ. The CDR3 sequence is CASSLSGLYNEQYF. The CDR3 coding sequence is TGCGCCAGCAGCTTGAGCGGGCTCTACAATGAGCAGTACTTC.

J is TRBJ2-7 and V is TRBV18; D perhaps matches TRBD1 (6 bases). Deletions cut 2 bases from V and 2 bases from J, with 10 bases between. CDR3 size: 14 residues. The V gene's germline CDR1 is KGHSH and CDR2 LQKENI. In DNA form, the CDR3 reads TGTGCCAGCTCACCAGGACAGTCCACCTACGAGCAGTACTTC. Translation gives CASSPGQSTYEQYF.